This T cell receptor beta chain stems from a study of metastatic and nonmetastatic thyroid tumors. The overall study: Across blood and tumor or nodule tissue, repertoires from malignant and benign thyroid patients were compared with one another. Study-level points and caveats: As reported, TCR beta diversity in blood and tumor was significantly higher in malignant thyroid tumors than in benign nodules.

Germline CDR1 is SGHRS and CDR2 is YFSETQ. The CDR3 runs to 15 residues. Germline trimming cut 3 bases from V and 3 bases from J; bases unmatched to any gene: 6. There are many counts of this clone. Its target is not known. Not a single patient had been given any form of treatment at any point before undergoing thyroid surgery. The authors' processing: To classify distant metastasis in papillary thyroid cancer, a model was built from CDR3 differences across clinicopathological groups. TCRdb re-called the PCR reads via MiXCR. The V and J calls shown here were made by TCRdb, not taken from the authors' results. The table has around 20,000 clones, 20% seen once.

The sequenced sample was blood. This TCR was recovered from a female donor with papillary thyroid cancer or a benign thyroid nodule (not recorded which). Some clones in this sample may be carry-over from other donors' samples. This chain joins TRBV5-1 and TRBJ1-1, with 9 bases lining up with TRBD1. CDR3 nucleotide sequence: TGCGCCAGCAGCTCCGGGACAGGGAAGGACACTGAAGCTTTCTTT. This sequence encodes CASSSGTGKDTEAFF.